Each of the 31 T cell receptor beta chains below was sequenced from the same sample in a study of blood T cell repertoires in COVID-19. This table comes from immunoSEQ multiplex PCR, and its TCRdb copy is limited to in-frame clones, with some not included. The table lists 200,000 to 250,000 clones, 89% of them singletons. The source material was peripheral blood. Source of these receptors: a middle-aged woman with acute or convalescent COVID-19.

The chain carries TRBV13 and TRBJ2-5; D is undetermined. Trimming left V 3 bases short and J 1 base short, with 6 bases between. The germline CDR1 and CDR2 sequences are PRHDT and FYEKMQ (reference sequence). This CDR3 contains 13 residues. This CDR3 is CASSFFRQETQYF. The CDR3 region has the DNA TGTGCCAGCAGCTTTTTCCGCCAAGAGACCCAGTACTTC.

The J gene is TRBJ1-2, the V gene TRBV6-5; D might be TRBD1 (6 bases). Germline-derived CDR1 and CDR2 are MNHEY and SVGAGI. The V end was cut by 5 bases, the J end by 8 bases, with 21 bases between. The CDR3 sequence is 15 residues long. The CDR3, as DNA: TGTGCCAGCAGTCTATCGGACAGCCTCTACGTGGGCTACACCTTC. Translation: CASSLSDSLYVGYTF.

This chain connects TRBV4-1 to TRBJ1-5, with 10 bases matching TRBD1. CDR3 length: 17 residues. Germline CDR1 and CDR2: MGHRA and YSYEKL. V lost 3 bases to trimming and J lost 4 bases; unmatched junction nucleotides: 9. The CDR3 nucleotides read TGCGCCAGCAGCCAGTCCGGGGACAGGGGTCGAAATCAGCCCCAGCATTTT. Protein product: CASSQSGDRGRNQPQHF.

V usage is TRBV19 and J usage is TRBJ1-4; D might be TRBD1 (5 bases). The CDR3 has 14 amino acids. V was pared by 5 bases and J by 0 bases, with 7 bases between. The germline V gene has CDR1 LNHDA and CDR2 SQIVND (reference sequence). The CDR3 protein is CASSGTATNEKLFF. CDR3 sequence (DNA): TGTGCCAGTAGTGGGACTGCAACTAATGAAAAACTGTTTTTT.

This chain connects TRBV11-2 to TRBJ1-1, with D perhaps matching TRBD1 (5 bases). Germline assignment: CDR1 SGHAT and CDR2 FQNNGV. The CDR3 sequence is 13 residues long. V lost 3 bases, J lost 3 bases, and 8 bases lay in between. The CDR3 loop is CASSLRRDTEAFF. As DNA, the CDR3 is TGTGCCAGCAGCTTGCGCAGGGACACTGAAGCTTTCTTT.

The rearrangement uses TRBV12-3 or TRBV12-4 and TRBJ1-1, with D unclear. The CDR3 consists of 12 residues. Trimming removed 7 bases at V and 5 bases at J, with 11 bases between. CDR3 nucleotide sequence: TGTGCCAGCAAAGGCGGGGAAACTGAAGCTTTCTTT. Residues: CASKGGETEAFF.

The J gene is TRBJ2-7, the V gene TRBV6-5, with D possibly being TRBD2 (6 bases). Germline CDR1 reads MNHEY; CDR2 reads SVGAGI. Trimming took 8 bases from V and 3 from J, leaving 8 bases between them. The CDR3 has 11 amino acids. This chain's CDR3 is CASGGYYEQYV. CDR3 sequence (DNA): TGTGCCAGCGGAGGGTACTACGAGCAGTACGTC.

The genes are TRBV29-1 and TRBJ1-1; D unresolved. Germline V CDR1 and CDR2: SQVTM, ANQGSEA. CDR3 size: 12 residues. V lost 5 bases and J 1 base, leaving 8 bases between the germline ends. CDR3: CSVPSPNTEAFF. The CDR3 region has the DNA TGCAGCGTTCCCTCCCCGAACACTGAAGCTTTCTTT.

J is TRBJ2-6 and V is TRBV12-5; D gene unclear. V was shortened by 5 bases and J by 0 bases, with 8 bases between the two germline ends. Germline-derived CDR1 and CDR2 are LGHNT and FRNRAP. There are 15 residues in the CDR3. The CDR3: CASGLGFSGANVLTF. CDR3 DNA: TGTGCTAGTGGTCTCGGGTTCTCTGGGGCCAACGTCCTGACTTTC.

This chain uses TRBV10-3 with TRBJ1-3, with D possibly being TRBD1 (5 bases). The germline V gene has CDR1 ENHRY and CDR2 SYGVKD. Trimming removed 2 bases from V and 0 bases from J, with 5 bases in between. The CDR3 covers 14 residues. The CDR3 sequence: CAISEGASGNTIYF. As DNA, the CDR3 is TGTGCCATCAGTGAGGGGGCCTCTGGAAACACCATATATTTT.

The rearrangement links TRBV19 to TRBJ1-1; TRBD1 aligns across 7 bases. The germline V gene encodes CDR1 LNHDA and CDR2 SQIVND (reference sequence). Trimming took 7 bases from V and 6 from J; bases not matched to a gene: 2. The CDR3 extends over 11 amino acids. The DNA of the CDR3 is TGTGCCAGTACCCAGGGGGCTGAAGCTTTCTTT. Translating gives CASTQGAEAFF. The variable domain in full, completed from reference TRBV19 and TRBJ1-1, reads DGGITQSPKYLFRKEGQNVTLSCEQNLNHDAMYWYRQDPGQGLRLIYYSQIVNDFQKGDIAEGYSVSREKKESFPLTVTSAQKNPTAFYLCASTQGAEAFFGQGTRLTVV.

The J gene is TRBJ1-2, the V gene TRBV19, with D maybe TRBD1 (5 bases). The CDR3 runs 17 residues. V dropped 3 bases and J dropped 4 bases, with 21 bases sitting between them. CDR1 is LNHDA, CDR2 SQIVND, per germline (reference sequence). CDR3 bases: TGTGCCAGTAGTATCATTCAGAGGGCGCCGGGACTCTATGGCTACACCTTC. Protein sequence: CASSIIQRAPGLYGYTF.

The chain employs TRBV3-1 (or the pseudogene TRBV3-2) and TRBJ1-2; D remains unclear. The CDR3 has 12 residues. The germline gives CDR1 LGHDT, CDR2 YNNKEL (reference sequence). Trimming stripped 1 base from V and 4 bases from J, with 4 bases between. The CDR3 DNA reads TGTGCCAGCAGCCAAGGGGCCTATGGCTACACCTTC. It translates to CASSQGAYGYTF.

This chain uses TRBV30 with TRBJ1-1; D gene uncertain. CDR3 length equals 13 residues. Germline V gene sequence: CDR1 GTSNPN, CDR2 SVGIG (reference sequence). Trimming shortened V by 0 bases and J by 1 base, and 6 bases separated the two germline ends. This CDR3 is CAWSVSENTEAFF. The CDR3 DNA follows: TGTGCCTGGAGTGTATCAGAGAACACTGAAGCTTTCTTT.

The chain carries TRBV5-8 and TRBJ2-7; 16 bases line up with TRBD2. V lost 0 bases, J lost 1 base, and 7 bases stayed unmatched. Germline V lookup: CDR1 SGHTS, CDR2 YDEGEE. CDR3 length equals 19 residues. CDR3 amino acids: CASSLAGTSGGARSYEQYV. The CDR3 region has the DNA TGTGCCAGCAGCTTGGCCGGGACTAGCGGGGGGGCCCGATCCTACGAGCAGTACGTC.

CDR3 DNA: TGCGCCAGCAGCCTAACTGTTGTAGCCACTGAAGCTTTCTTT. This translates into CASSLTVVATEAFF. The chain combines TRBV5-1 with TRBJ1-1; D gene ambiguous. The germline gives CDR1 SGHRS, CDR2 YFSETQ. The CDR3 is 14 amino acids. V dropped 4 bases and J dropped 4 bases, with 14 bases sitting between them.

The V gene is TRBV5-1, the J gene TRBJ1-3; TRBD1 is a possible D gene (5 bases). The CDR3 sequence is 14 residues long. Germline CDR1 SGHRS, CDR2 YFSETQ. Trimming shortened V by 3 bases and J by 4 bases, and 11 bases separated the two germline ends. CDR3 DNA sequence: TGCGCCAGCAGCTCTTCAGGGAGGGGAAACACCATATATTTT. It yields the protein CASSSSGRGNTIYF.

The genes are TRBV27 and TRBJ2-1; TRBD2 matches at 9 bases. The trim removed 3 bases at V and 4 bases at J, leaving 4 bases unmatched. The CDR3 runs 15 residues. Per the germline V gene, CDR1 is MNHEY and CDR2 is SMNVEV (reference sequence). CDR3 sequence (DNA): TGTGCCAGCAGTTTGGCTAGCGGGGCTTACAATGAGCAGTTCTTC. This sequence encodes CASSLASGAYNEQFF.

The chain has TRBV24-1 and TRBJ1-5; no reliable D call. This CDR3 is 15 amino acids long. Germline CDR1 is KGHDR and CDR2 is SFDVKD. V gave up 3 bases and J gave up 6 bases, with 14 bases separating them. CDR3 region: CATSDRTGRGQPQHF. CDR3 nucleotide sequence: TGTGCCACCAGTGATCGGACGGGCCGGGGTCAGCCCCAGCATTTT.

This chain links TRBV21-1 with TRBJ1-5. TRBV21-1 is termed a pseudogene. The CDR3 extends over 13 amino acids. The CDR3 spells CASSRGANQPQHF. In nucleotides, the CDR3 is TGTGCCAGCAGCCGGGGGGCAAATCAGCCCCAGCATTTT.

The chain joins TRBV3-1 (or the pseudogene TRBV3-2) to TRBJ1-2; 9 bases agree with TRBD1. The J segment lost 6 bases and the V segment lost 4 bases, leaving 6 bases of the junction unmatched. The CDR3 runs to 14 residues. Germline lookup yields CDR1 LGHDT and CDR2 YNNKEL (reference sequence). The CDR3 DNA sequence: TGTGCCAGCAGCCGGGGACAGGGTGAAAATGGCTACACCTTC. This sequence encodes CASSRGQGENGYTF.

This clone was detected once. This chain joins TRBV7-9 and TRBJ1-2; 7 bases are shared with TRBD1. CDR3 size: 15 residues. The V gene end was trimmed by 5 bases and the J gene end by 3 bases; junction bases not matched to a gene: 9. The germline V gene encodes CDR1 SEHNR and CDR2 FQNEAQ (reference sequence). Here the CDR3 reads CASSLSTGIDYGYTF. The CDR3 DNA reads TGTGCCAGCAGCCTATCGACAGGGATTGACTATGGCTACACCTTC.

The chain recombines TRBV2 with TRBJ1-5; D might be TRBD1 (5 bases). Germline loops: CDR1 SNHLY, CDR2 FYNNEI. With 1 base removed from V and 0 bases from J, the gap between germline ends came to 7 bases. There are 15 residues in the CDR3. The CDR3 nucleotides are TGTGCCAGCAGTGAAGACAGGTTTAGCAATCAGCCCCAGCATTTT. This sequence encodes CASSEDRFSNQPQHF. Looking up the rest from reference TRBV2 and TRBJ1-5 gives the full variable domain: EPEVTQTPSHQVTQMGQEVILRCVPISNHLYFYWYRQILGQKVEFLVSFYNNEISEKSEIFDDQFSVERPDGSNFTLKIRSTKLEDSAMYFCASSEDRFSNQPQHFGDGTRLSIL.

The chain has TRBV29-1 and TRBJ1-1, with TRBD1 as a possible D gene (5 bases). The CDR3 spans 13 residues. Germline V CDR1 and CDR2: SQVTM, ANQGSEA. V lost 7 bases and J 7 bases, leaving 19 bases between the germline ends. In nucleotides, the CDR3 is TGCAGCGCGGCCGAGGGGAGAGGAGGTGAAGCTTTCTTT. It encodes CSAAEGRGGEAFF.

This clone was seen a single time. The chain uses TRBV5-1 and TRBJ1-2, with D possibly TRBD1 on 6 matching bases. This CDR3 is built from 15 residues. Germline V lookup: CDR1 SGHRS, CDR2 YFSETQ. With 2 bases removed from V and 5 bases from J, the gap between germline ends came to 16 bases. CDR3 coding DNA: TGCGCCAGCAGCTTTTTTCAGGGGACGGCGTATGGCTACACCTTC. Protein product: CASSFFQGTAYGYTF.

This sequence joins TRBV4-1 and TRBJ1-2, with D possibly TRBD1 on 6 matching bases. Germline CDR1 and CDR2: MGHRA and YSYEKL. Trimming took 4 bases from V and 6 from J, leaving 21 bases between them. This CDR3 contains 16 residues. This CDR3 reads CASSRDPGAQRNGYTF. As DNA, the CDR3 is TGCGCCAGCAGCCGGGATCCAGGGGCCCAGAGGAATGGCTACACCTTC.

In nucleotides, the CDR3 is TGTGCCAGTAGCCTAGGACAGACTAACACTGAAGCTTTCTTT. It specifies CASSLGQTNTEAFF. The chain is built from TRBV19 and TRBJ1-1; a weak D match, TRBD1 (6 bases). The length of the CDR3 is 14 residues. V dropped 6 bases and J dropped 2 bases, with 13 bases sitting between them. CDR1 and CDR2 (germline): LNHDA, SQIVND (reference sequence). Based on the CDR3 plus reference TRBV19 and TRBJ1-1, the full variable domain is DGGITQSPKYLFRKEGQNVTLSCEQNLNHDAMYWYRQDPGQGLRLIYYSQIVNDFQKGDIAEGYSVSREKKESFPLTVTSAQKNPTAFYLCASSLGQTNTEAFFGQGTRLTVV.

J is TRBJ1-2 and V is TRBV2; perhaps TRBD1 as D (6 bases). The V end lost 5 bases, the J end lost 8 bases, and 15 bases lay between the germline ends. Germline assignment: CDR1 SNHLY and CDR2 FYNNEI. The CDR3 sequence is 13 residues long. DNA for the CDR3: TGTGCCAGCAGTAGAGGGGGGGGAGGAGGCTACACCTTC. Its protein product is CASSRGGGGGYTF.

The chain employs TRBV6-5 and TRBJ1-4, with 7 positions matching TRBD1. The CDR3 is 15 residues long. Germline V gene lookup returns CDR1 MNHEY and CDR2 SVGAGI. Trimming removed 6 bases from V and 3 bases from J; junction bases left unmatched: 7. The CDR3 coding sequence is TGTGCCAGCAGCCGCCTACAGGGGTCTAATGAAAAACTGTTTTTT. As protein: CASSRLQGSNEKLFF.

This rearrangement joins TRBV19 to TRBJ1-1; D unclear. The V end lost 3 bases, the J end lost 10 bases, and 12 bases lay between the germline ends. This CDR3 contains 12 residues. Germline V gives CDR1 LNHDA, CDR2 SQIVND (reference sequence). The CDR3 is CASSIPSLGAFF. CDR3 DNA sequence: TGTGCCAGTAGTATCCCATCCCTAGGAGCTTTCTTT.

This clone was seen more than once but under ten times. The chain's CDR3 is CAIRDRDSISANQFF. The DNA for the CDR3 is TGTGCCATCAGGGACAGGGATTCAATTAGCGCGAATCAGTTCTTC. The chain uses TRBV10-3 and TRBJ2-1; 8 nucleotides agree with TRBD1. V lost 6 bases and J lost 13; bases outside the gene matches: 17. Germline CDR1 ENHRY, CDR2 SYGVKD. This CDR3 region has 15 residues.